Listed here are 8 T cell receptor beta chains from one sample, sequenced in a study of OX40 agonist ivuxolimab in advanced cancers. Some clones are missing from TCRdb's copy, which holds only in-frame ones; the method was immunoSEQ multiplex PCR. The sample shows some 86,000 clones, roughly 94% of them seen only once. This specimen was CD4+ or CD8+ T cells sorted from blood, taken in a trial of the OX40 agonist ivuxolimab. These receptors came from an adult with an advanced solid tumor such as melanoma, head and neck, liver or kidney cancer.

V gene TRBV27 combines with J gene TRBJ2-7, with a weak D call TRBD2 (5 bases). CDR1 MNHEY and CDR2 SMNVEV come from the germline V gene (reference sequence). Trimming removed 6 bases at V and 1 base at J, with 13 bases between. This CDR3 has 14 amino acids. DNA of the CDR3: TGTGCCAGCAGCTACTCGGGCGGGTCCTACGAGCAGTACTTC. It yields the protein CASSYSGGSYEQYF.

This chain joins TRBV30 and TRBJ1-2; D unclear. Per germline, CDR1 GTSNPN and CDR2 SVGIG (reference sequence). The CDR3 is made up of 12 amino acids. V was trimmed by 0 bases and J by 9 bases, leaving 11 bases between them. CDR3 sequence: CAWSVHGGSYTF. CDR3 sequence (DNA): TGTGCCTGGAGTGTACATGGAGGTAGCTACACCTTC.

The chain joins TRBV4-1 to TRBJ1-2; the D gene is possibly TRBD1 (5 bases). The V gene's germline CDR1 is MGHRA and CDR2 YSYEKL. The CDR3 extends over 14 amino acids. The V and J ends lost 0 bases and 4 bases respectively, with 9 bases between them. Here the CDR3 reads CASSQERDGYGYTF. As DNA, the CDR3 is TGCGCCAGCAGCCAAGAAAGGGACGGCTATGGCTACACCTTC.

V gene TRBV19 combines with J gene TRBJ2-7; D not certain. The CDR3 consists of 15 residues. Germline assignment: CDR1 LNHDA and CDR2 SQIVND (reference sequence). V lost 1 base, J lost 0 bases, and 10 bases lay in between. CDR3 bases: TGTGCCAGTAGTATAGGGACCGATAGCTCCTACGAGCAGTACTTC. Translated: CASSIGTDSSYEQYF.

The genes are TRBV2 and TRBJ1-4; TRBD1 might be the D (5 bases). The CDR3 is 13 amino acids. Trimming pared 6 bases from V and 6 bases from J, leaving 11 bases between. Per germline, CDR1 SNHLY and CDR2 FYNNEI. The CDR3 region is CASRTGLDEKLFF. The CDR3 coding sequence is TGTGCCAGCAGGACGGGACTTGATGAAAAACTGTTTTTT.

The V call is TRBV19, the J call TRBJ2-7, with 15 bases fitting TRBD2. The CDR3 has 14 residues. V shed 10 bases and J 6 bases; nucleotides not matched to a gene: 7. From germline, CDR1 is LNHDA and CDR2 SQIVND (reference sequence). CDR3 in DNA: TGTGCCACCTCGGGACTAGCGGGAGGAGGCGAGCAGTACTTC. Residues: CATSGLAGGGEQYF.

The V gene is TRBV10-3, the J gene TRBJ2-3, with TRBD1 as a possible D gene (6 bases). This CDR3 comprises 15 residues. Germline loops: CDR1 ENHRY, CDR2 SYGVKD. The V end lost 6 bases, the J end lost 2 bases, and 15 bases lay between the germline ends. In nucleotides, the CDR3 is TGTGCCATCAGCTCCCCGGGACAAGCCACAGATACGCAGTATTTT. It is translated as CAISSPGQATDTQYF.

The V gene is TRBV27, the J gene TRBJ2-7; D is possibly TRBD2 (5 bases). Trimming left V 3 bases short and J 0 bases short, with 15 bases between. Germline V gene lookup returns CDR1 MNHEY and CDR2 SMNVEV (reference sequence). CDR3 length: 16 amino acids. CDR3 protein: CASSFGPEDSSYEQYF. The CDR3 nucleotides are TGTGCCAGCAGTTTCGGTCCGGAGGATAGCTCCTACGAGCAGTACTTC.